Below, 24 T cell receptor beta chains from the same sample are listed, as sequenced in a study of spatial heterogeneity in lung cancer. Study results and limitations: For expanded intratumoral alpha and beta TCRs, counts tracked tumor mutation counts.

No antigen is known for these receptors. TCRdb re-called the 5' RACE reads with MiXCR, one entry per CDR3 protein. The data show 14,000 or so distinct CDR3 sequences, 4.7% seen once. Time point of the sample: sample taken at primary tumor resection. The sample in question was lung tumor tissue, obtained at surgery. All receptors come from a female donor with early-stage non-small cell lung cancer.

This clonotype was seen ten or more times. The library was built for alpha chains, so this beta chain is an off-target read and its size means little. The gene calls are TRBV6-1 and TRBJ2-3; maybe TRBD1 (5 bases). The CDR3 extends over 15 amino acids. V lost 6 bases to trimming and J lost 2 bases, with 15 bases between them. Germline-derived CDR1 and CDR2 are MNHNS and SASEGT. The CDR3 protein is CASRHNRQYTDTQYF. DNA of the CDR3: TGTGCCAGCAGACACAACAGACAGTACACAGATACGCAGTATTTT.

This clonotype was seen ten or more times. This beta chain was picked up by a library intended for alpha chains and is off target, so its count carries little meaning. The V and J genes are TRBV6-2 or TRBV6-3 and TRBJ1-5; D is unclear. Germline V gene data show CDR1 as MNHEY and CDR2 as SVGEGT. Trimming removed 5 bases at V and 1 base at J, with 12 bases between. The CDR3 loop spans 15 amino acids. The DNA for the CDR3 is TGTGCCAGCAGTCGACAAATAAACAGCAATCAGCCCCAGCATTTT. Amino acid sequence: CASSRQINSNQPQHF.

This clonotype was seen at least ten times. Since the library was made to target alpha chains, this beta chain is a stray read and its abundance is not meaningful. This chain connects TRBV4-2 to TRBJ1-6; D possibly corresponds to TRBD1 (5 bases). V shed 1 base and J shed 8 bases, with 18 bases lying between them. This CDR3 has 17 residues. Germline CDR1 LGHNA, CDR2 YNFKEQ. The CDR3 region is CASSQALGTGGDSPLHF. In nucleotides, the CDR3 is TGTGCCAGCAGCCAAGCCTTGGGGACTGGAGGTGATTCACCCCTCCACTTT.

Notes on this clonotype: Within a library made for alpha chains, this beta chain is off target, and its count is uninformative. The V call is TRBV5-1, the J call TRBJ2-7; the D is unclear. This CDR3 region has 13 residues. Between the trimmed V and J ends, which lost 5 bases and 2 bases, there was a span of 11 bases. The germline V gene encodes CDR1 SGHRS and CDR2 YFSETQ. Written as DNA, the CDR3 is TGCGCCAGCAGTAGTTGGGAAACCTACGAGCAGTACTTC. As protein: CASSSWETYEQYF.

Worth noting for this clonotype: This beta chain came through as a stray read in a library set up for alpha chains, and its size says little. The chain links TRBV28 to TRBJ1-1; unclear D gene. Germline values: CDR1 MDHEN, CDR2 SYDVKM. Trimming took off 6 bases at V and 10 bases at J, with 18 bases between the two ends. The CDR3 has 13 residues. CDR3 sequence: CASRISGSGRAFF. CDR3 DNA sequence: TGTGCCAGCAGGATATCAGGTTCTGGAAGAGCTTTCTTT.

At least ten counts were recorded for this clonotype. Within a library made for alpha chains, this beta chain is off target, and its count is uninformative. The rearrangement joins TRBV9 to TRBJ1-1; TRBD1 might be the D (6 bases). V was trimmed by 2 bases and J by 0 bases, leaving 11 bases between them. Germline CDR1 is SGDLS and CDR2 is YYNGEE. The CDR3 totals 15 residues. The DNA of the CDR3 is TGTGCCAGCAGCGTCGGACAGCCTATGAACACTGAAGCTTTCTTT. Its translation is CASSVGQPMNTEAFF.

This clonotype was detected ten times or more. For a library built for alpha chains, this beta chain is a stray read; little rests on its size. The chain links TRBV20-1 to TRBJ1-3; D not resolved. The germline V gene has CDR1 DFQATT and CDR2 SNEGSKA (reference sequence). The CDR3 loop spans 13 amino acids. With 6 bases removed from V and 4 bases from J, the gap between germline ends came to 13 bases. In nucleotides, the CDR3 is TGCAGTGCCCTTTCGGACTCGGGAAACACCATATATTTT. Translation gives CSALSDSGNTIYF.

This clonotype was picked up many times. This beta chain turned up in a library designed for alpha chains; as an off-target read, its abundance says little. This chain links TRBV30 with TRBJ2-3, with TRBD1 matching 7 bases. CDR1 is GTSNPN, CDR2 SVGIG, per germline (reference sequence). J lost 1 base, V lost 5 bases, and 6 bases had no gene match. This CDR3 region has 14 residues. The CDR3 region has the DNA TGTGCCTGGGAGACAGGGAAGGGCACAGATACGCAGTATTTT. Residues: CAWETGKGTDTQYF.

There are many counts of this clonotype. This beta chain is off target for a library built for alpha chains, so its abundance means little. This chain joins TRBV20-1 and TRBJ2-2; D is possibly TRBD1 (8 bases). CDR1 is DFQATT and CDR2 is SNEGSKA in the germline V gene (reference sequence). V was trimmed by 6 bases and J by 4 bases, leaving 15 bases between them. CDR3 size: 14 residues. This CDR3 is CSANRGGITGELFF. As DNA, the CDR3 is TGCAGTGCAAACAGGGGGGGTATCACCGGGGAGCTGTTTTTT.

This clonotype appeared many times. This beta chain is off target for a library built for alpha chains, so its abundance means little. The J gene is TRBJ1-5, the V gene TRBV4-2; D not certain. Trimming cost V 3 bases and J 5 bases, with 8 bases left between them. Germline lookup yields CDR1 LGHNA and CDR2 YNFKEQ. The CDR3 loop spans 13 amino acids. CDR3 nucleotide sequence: TGTGCCAGCAGCCATGAGACCCATCAGCCCCAGCATTTT. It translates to CASSHETHQPQHF.

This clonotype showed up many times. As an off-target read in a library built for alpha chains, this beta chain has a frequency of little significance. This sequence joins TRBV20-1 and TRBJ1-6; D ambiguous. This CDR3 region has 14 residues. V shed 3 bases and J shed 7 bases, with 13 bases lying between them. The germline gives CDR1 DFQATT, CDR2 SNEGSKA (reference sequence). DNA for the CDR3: TGCAGTGCTAGTTCGGGGAGGTCCAATTCACCCCTCCACTTT. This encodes CSASSGRSNSPLHF.

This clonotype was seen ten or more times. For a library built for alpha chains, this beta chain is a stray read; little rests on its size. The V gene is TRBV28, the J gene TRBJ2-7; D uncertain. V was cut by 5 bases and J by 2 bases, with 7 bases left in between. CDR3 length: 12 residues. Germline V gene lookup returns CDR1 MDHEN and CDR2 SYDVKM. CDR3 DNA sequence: TGTGCCAGCAGTGCCGTAGCCTACGAGCAGTACTTC. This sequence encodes CASSAVAYEQYF.

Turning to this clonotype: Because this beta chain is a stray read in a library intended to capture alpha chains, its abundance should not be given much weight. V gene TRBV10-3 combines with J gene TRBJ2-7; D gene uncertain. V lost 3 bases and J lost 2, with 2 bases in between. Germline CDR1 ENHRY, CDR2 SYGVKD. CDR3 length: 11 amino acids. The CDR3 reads CAISDPYEQYF. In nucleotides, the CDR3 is TGTGCCATCAGTGACCCCTACGAGCAGTACTTC.

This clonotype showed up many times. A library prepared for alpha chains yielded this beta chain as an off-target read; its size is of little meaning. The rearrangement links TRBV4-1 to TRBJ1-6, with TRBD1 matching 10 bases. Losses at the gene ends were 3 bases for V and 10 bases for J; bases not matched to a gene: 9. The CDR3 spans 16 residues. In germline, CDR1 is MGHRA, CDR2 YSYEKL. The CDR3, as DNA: TGCGCCAGCAGCCAGAGGAAGGACAGGGGGAGGTCACCCCTCCACTTT. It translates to CASSQRKDRGRSPLHF.

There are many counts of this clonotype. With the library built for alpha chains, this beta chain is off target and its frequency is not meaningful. CDR3 nucleotide sequence: TGTGCCAGCAGGCCTGCAGGGTCCCCCAATCAGCCCCAGCATTTT. Translating gives CASRPAGSPNQPQHF. The chain combines TRBV7-2 with TRBJ1-5; D may be TRBD1 (5 bases). Between the trimmed V and J ends, which lost 6 bases and 3 bases, there was a span of 15 bases. The CDR3 has 15 residues. CDR1 is SGHTA, CDR2 FQGNSA, per germline. Full variable domain (outside the CDR3, taken from reference TRBV7-2 and TRBJ1-5): GAGVSQSPSNKVTEKGKDVELRCDPISGHTALYWYRQSLGQGLEFLIYFQGNSAPDKSGLPSDRFSAERTGGSVSTLTIQRTQQEDSAVYLCASRPAGSPNQPQHFGDGTRLSIL.

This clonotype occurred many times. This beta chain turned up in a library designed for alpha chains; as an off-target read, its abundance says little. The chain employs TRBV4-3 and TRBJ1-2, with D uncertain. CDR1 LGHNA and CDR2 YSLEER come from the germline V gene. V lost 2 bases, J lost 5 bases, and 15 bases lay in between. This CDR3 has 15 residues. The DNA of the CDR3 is TGCGCCAGCAGCCAAACGTCCCTGGGGTTTTATGGCTACACCTTC. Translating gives CASSQTSLGFYGYTF.

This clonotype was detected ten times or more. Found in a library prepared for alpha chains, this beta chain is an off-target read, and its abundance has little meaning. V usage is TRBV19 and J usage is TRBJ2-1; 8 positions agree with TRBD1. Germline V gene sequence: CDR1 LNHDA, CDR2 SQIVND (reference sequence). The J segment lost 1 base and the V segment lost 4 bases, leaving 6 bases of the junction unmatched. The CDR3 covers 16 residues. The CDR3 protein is CASSRRQGLSYNEQFF. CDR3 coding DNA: TGTGCCAGTAGTAGACGACAGGGGTTATCCTACAATGAGCAGTTCTTC.

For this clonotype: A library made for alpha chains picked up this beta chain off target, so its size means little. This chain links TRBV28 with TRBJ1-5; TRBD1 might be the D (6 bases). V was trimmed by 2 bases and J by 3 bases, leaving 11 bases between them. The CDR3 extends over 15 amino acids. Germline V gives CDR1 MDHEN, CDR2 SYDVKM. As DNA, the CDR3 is TGTGCCAGCAGTTTACCCTCAGGGGACAATCAGCCCCAGCATTTT. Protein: CASSLPSGDNQPQHF.

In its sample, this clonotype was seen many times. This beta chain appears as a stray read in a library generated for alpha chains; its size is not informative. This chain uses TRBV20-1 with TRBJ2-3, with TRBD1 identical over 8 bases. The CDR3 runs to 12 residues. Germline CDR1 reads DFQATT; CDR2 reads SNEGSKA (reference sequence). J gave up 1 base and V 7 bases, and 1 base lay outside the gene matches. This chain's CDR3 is CSGGQGTDTQYF. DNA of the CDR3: TGCAGTGGGGGACAGGGCACAGATACGCAGTATTTT.

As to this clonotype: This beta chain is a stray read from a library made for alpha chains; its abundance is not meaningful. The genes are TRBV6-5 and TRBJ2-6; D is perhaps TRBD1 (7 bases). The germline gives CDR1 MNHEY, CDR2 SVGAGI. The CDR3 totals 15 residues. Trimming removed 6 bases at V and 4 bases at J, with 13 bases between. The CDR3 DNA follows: TGTGCCAGCAGAACAGGGGAGGACGGGGCCAACGTCCTGACTTTC. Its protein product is CASRTGEDGANVLTF.

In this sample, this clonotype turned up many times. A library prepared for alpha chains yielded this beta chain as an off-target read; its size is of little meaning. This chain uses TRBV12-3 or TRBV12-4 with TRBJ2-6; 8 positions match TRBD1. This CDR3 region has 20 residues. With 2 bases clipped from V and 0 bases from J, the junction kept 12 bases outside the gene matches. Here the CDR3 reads CASSLSPRTGKASGANVLTF. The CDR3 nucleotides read TGTGCCAGCAGTTTAAGCCCCCGGACAGGGAAGGCCTCTGGGGCCAACGTCCTGACTTTC.

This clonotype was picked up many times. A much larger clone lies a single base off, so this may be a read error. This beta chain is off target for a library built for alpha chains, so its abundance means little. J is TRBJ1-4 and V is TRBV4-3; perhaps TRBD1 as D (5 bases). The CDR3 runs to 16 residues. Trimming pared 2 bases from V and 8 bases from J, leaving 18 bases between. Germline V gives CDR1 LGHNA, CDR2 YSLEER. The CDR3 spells CASSQRSRGSNEKLFF. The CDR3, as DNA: TGCGCCAGCAGCCAACGGTCCCGGGGGTCCAACGAAAAACTGTTTTTT.

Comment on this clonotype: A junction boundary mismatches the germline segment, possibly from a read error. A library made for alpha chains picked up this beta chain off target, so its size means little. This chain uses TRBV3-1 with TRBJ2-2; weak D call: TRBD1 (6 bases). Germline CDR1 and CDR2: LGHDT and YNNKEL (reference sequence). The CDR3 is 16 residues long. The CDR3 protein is CASSQVGGSNTGELIF. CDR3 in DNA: TGTGCCAGCAGCCAAGTAGGGGGATCGAACACCGGGGAGCTGATTTTT.

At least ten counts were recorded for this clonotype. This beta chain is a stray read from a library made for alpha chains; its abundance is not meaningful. CDR3 amino acids: CSASAGADQPQHF. The CDR3 region has the DNA TGCAGTGCTAGCGCCGGGGCAGATCAGCCCCAGCATTTT. The chain couples TRBV20-1 to TRBJ1-5; D possibly corresponds to TRBD1 (5 bases). This CDR3 is built from 13 residues. V was pared by 3 bases and J by 5 bases, with 11 bases between. Germline V gene lookup returns CDR1 DFQATT and CDR2 SNEGSKA (reference sequence).